This TCR beta chain was found in a study of identical twins. All donors were healthy, and all were Caucasian. Via MiXCR, TCRdb re-called the 5' RACE reads, giving one row per CDR3 protein. The sample holds roughly 250,000 distinct CDR3 sequences, over 12% seen once. This clonotype was observed a handful of times. Its antigen is unidentified. This CDR3 comprises 13 residues. Between the trimmed V and J ends, which lost 4 bases and 8 bases, there was a span of 13 bases. Study-level points and caveats: Fewer insertions characterized abundant cord blood beta clonotypes, whereas memory repertoires showed none. Cross-sectional statistical analysis, not tracking of the same donors, underpinned the conclusions.

V and J are TRBV12-3 or TRBV12-4 and TRBJ2-3; D unresolved. Sample: memory (CD45RO+) T cells sorted from blood. The clonotype was recovered from a woman under 30 in good health. Here the CDR3 DNA reads TGTGCCAGCAGTTCCCGGGCCCCATTTACGCAGTATTTT. Its protein is CASSSRAPFTQYF.